This T cell receptor (beta chain) was captured by sequencing in a study of OX40 agonist ivuxolimab in advanced cancers. Overall study context: Intravenous ivuxolimab at 0.01 to 10 mg/kg was given to patients every 2 weeks.

In the case of this clone: Its antigen is unknown.

Whole-study results and caveats: More expanded clones were seen, on average, in CD8+ T cells than in CD4+.

CDR3 length: 15 amino acids. V was pared by 0 bases and J by 4 bases, with 13 bases between. Germline-derived CDR1 and CDR2 are SGHRS and YFSETQ. Libraries were prepared by immunoSEQ multiplex PCR; TCRdb keeps only in-frame clonotypes and omits some of them. The sample has 50,000 or so clones; about 86% are singletons. The chain couples TRBV5-1 to TRBJ1-1; a possible D gene is TRBD1 (5 bases). The receptor's source is an adult with an advanced solid tumor such as melanoma, head and neck, liver or kidney cancer. The sample here was CD4+ or CD8+ T cells sorted from blood, taken in a trial of the OX40 agonist ivuxolimab. CDR3 in amino acids: CASSLAWGAGTEAFF. CDR3 nucleotides: TGCGCCAGCAGCTTGGCGTGGGGCGCGGGCACTGAAGCTTTCTTT.